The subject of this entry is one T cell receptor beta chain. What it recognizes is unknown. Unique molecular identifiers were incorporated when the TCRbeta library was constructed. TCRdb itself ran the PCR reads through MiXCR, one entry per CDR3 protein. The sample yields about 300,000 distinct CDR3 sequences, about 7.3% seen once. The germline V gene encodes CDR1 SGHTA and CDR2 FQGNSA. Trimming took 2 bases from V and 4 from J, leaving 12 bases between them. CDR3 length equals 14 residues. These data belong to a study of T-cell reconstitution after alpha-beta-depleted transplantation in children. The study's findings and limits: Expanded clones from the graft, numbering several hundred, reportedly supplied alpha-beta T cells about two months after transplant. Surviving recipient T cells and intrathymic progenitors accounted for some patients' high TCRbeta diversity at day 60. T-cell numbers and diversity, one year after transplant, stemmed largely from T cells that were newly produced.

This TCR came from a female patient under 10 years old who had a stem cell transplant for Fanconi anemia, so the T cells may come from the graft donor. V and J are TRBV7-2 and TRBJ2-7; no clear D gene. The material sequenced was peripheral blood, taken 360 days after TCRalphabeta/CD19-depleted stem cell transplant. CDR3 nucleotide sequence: TGTGCCAGCAGCTTAACCTGGGCGGCTTACGAGCAGTACTTC. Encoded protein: CASSLTWAAYEQYF.